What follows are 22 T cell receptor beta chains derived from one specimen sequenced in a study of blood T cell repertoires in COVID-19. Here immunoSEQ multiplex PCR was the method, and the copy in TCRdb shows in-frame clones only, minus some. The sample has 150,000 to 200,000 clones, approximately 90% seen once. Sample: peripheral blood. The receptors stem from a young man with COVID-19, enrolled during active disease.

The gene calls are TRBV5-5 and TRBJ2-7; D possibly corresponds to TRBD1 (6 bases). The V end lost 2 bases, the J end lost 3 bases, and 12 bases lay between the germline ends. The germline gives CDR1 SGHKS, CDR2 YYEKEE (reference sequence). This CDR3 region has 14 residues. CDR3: CASSFRQEFYEQYF. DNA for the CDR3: TGTGCCAGCAGCTTTCGACAGGAGTTCTACGAGCAGTACTTC.

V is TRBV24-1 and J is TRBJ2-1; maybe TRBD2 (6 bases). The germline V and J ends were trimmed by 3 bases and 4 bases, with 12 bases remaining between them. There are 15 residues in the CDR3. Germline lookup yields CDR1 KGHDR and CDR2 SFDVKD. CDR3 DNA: TGTGCCACCAGTGATATGAGCGGGCCATACAATGAGCAGTTCTTC. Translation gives CATSDMSGPYNEQFF.

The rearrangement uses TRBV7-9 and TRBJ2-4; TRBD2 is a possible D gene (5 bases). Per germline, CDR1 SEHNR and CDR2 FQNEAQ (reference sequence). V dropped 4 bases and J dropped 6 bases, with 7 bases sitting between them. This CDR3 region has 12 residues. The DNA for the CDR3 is TGTGCCAGCAGCTCGGACTTAAACATTCAGTACTTC. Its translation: CASSSDLNIQYF.

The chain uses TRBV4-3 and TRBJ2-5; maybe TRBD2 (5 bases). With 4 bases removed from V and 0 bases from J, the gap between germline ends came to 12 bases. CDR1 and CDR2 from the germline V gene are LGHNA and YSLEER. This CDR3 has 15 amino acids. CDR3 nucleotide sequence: TGCGCCAGCAGCCGGCAAGCGGAATACCAAGAGACCCAGTACTTC. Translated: CASSRQAEYQETQYF.

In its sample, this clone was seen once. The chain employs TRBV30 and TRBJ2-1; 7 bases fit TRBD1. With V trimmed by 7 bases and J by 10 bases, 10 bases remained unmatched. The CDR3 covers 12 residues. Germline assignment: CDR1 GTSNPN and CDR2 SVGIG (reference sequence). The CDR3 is CALNTQGDEQFF. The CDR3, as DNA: TGTGCCTTAAATACTCAGGGGGACGAGCAGTTCTTC.

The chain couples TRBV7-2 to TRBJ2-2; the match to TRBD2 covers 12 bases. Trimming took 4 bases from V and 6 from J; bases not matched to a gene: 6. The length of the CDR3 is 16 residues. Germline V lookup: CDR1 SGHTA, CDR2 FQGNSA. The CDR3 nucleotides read TGTGCCAGCAGCTCCGATCGACTAGCGGGAGCCGGGGAGCTGTTTTTT. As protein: CASSSDRLAGAGELFF.

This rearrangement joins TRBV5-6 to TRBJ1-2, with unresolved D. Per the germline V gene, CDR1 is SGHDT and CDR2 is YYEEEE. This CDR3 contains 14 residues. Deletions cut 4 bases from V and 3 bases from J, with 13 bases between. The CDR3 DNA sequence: TGTGCCAGCAGCGACATTCGAGCGGACTATGGCTACACCTTC. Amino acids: CASSDIRADYGYTF. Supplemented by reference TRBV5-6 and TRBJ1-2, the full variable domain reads DAGVTQSPTHLIKTRGQQVTLRCSPKSGHDTVSWYQQALGQGPQFIFQYYEEEERQRGNFPDRFSGHQFPNYSSELNVNALLLGDSALYLCASSDIRADYGYTFGSGTRLTVV.

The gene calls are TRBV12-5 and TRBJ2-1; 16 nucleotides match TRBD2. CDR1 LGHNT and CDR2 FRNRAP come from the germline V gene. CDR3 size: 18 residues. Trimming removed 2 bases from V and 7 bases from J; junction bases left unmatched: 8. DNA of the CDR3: TGTGCTAGTGGTTTGACCTCCGGGACTAGCGGGAGGGAGAATGAGCAGTTCTTC. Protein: CASGLTSGTSGRENEQFF. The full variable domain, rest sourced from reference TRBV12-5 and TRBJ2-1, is DARVTQTPRHKVTEMGQEVTMRCQPILGHNTVFWYRQTMMQGLELLAYFRNRAPLDDSGMPKDRFSAEMPDATLATLKIQPSEPRDSAVYFCASGLTSGTSGRENEQFFGPGTRLTVL.

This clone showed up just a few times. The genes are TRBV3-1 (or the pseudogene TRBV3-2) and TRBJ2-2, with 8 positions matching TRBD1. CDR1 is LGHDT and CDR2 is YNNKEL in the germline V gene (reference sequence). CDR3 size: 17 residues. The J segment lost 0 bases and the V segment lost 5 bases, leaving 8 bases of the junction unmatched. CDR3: CASSYNPGGANTGELFF. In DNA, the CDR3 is TGTGCCAGCAGCTATAATCCAGGGGGCGCGAACACCGGGGAGCTGTTTTTT.

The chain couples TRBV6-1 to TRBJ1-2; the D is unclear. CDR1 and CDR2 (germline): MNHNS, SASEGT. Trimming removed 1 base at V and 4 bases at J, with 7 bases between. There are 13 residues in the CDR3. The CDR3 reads CASSEGGSYGYTF. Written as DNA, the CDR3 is TGTGCCAGCAGTGAAGGCGGCAGCTATGGCTACACCTTC.

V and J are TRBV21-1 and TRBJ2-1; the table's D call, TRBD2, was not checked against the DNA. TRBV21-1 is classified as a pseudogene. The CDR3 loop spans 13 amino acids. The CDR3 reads CASNPIGYNEQFF. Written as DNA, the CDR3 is TGTGCCAGCAATCCTATTGGTTACAATGAGCAGTTCTTC.

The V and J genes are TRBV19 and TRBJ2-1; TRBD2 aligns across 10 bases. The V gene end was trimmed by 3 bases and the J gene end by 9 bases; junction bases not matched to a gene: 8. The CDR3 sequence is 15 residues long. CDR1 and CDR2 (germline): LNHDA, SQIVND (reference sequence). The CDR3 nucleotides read TGTGCCAGTAGTATCCCCGGGACTAGCGAAATTGAGCAGTTCTTC. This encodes CASSIPGTSEIEQFF.

CDR3 nucleotides: TGTGCCTGGAGTGTAGGGGGATTTGGAAACACCATATATTTT. It encodes CAWSVGGFGNTIYF. The V gene is TRBV30, the J gene TRBJ1-3; weak D call: TRBD1 (6 bases). Germline CDR1 is GTSNPN and CDR2 is SVGIG (reference sequence). The CDR3 sequence is 14 residues long. The V and J ends lost 0 bases and 3 bases respectively, with 9 bases between them.

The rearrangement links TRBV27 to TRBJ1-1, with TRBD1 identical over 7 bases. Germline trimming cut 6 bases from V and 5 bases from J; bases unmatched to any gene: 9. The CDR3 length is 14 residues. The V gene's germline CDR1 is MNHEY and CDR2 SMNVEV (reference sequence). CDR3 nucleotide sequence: TGTGCCAGCAGCCTAGACAGGGCGGGAACTGAAGCTTTCTTT. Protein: CASSLDRAGTEAFF.

The CDR3 loop reads CASSESRGGTGRKYF. CDR3 nucleotide sequence: TGTGCCAGCAGTGAATCGAGAGGGGGGACAGGGCGGAAGTACTTC. V usage is TRBV2 and J usage is TRBJ2-7; TRBD1 aligns across 9 bases. Germline V gene data show CDR1 as SNHLY and CDR2 as FYNNEI. The CDR3 consists of 15 residues. V lost 2 bases and J lost 11; bases outside the gene matches: 13.

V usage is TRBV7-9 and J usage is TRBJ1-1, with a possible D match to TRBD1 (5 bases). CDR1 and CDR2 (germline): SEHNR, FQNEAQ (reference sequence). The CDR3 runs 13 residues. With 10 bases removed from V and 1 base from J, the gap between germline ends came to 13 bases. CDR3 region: CATRGAGNTEAFF. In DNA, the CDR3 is TGTGCCACCAGAGGGGCAGGGAACACTGAAGCTTTCTTT.

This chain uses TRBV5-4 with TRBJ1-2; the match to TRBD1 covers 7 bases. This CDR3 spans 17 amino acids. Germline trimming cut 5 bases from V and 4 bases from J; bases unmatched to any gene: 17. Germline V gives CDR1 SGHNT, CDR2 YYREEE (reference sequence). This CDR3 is CASSPTRGRGVVYGYTF. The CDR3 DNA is TGTGCCAGCAGTCCGACCAGGGGCAGGGGGGTGGTCTATGGCTACACCTTC.

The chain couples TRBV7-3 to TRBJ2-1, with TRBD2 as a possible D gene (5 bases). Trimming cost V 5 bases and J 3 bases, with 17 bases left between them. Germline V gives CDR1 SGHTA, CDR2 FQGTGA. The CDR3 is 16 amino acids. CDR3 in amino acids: CASSRYLAGDYNEQFF. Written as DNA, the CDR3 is TGTGCCAGCAGCCGCTATCTAGCTGGGGACTACAATGAGCAGTTCTTC.

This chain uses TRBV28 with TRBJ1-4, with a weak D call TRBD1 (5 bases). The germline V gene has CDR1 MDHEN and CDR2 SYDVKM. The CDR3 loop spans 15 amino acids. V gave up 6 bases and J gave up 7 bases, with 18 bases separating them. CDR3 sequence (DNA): TGTGCCAGCAGCCCGTCGGGGGGAGGAGGTGAAAAACTGTTTTTT. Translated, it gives CASSPSGGGGEKLFF. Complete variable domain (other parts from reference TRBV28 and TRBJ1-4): DVKVTQSSRYLVKRTGEKVFLECVQDMDHENMFWYRQDPGLGLRLIYFSYDVKMKEKGDIPEGYSVSREKKERFSLILESASTNQTSMYLCASSPSGGGGEKLFFGSGTQLSVL.

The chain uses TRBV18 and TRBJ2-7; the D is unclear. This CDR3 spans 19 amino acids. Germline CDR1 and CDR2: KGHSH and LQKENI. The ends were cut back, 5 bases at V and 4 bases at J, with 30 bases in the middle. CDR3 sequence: CASSKTKSGTDEVRYEQYF. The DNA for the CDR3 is TGTGCCAGCTCAAAAACTAAAAGTGGTACCGACGAAGTAAGATACGAGCAGTACTTC.

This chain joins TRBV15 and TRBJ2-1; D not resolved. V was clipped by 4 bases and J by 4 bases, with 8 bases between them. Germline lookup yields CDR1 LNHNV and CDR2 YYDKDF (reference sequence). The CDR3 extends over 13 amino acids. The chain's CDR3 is CATSTSSYNEQFF. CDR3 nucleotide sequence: TGTGCCACCAGCACCAGTTCGTACAATGAGCAGTTCTTC. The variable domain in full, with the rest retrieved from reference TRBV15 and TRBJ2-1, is DAMVIQNPRYQVTQFGKPVTLSCSQTLNHNVMYWYQQKSSQAPKLLFHYYDKDFNNEADTPDNFQSRRPNTSFCFLDIRSPGLGDTAMYLCATSTSSYNEQFFGPGTRLTVL.

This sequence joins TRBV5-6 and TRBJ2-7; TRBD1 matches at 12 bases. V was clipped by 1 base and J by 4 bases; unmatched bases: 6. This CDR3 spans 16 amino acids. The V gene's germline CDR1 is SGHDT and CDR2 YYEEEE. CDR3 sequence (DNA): TGTGCCAGCAGCTTGTTCTGGGACAGGGGGCAATACGAGCAGTACTTC. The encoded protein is CASSLFWDRGQYEQYF.